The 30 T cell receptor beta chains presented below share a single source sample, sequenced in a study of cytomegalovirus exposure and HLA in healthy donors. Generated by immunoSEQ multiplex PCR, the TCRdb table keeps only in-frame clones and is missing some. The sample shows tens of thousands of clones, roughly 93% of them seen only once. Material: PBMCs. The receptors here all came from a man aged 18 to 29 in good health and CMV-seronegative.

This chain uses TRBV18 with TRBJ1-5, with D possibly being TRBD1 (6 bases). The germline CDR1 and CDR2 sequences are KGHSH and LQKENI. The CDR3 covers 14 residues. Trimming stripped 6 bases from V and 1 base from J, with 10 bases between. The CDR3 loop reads CASSRTASNQPQHF. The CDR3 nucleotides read TGTGCCAGCTCGCGGACAGCGAGCAATCAGCCCCAGCATTTT.

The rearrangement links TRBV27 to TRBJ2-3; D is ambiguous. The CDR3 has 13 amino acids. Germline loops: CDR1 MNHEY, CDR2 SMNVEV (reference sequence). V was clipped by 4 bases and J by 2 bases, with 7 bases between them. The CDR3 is CASSSSYTDTQYF. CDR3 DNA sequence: TGTGCCAGCAGTTCATCCTACACAGATACGCAGTATTTT.

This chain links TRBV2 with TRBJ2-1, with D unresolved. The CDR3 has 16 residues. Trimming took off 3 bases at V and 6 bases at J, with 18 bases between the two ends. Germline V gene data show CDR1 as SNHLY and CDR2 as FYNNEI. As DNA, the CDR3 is TGTGCCAGCAGTGAGGGCCCGGATTGGCCCATCAATGAGCAGTTCTTC. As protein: CASSEGPDWPINEQFF.

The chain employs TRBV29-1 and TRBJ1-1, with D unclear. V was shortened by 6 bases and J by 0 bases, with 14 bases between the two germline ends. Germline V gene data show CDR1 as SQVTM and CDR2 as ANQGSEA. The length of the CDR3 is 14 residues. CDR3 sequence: CSVDTQIMNTEAFF. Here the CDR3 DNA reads TGCAGCGTCGATACACAGATAATGAACACTGAAGCTTTCTTT.

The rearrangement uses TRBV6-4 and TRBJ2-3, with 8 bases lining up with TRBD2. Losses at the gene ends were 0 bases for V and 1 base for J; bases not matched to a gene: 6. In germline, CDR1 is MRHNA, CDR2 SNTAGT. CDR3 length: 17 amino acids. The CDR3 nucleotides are TGTGCCAGCAGTGACTCGGGAGCGGGAGCCGGCACAGATACGCAGTATTTT. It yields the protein CASSDSGAGAGTDTQYF.

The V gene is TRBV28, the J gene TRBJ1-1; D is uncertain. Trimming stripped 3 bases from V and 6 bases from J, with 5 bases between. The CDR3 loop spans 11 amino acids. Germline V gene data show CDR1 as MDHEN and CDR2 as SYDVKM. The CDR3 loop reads CASSFRSEAFF. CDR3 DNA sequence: TGTGCCAGCAGTTTCCGGTCTGAAGCTTTCTTT.

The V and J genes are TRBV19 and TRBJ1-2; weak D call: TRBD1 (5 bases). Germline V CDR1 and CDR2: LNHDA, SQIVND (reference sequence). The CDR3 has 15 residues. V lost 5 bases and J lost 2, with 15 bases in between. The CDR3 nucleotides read TGTGCCAGTAGTCTGGCGGGGCAGGGAAACTATGGCTACACCTTC. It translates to CASSLAGQGNYGYTF.

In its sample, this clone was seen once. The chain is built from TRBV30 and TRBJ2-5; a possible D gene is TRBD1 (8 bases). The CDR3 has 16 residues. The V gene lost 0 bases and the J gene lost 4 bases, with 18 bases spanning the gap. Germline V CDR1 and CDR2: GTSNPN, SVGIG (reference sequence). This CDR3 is CAWSVGRGTGGETQYF. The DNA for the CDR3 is TGTGCCTGGAGTGTAGGGCGGGGGACAGGAGGAGAGACCCAGTACTTC.

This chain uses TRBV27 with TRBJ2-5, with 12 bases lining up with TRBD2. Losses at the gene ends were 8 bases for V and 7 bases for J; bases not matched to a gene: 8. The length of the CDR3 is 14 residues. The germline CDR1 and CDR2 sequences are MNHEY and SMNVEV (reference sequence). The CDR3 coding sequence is TGTGCCAGCGGAATACTAGCGGGGGGATCGACCCAGTACTTC. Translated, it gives CASGILAGGSTQYF.

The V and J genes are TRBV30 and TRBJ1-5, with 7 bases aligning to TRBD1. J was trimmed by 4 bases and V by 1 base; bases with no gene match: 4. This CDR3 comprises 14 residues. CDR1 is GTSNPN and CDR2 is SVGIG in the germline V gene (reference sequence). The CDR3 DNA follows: TGTGCCTGGAGTGGAGGGGGCGGTAATCAGCCCCAGCATTTT. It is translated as CAWSGGGGNQPQHF.

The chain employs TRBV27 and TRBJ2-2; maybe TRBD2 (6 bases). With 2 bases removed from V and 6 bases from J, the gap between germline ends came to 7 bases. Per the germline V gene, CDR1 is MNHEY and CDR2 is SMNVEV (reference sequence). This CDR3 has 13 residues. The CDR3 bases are TGTGCCAGCAGTTTAGGGGGGTCCGGGGAGCTGTTTTTT. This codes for CASSLGGSGELFF.

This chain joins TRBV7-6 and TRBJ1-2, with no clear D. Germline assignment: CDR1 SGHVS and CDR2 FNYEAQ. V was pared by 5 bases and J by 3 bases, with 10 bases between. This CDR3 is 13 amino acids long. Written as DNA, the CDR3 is TGTGCCAGCAGCCCGCGGACTGACTATGGCTACACCTTC. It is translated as CASSPRTDYGYTF.

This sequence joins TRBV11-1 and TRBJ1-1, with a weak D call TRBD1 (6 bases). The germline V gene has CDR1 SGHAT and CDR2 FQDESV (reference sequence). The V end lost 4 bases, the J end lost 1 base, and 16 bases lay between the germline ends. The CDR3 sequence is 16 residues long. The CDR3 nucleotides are TGTGCCAGCAGCTCCGGGACATTTAGAAGGAACACTGAAGCTTTCTTT. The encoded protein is CASSSGTFRRNTEAFF. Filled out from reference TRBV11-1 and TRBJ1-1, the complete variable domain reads EAEVAQSPRYKITEKSQAVAFWCDPISGHATLYWYRQILGQGPELLVQFQDESVVDDSQLPKDRFSAERLKGVDSTLKIQPAELGDSAMYLCASSSGTFRRNTEAFFGQGTRLTVV.

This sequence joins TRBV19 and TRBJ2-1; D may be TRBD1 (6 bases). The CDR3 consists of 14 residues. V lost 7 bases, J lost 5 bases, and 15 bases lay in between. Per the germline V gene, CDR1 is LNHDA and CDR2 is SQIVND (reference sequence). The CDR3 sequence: CASMKGDLNNEQFF. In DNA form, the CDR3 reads TGTGCCAGTATGAAGGGGGATCTTAACAATGAGCAGTTCTTC.

CDR3 loop: CASSESNSGGGGELFF. CDR3 sequence (DNA): TGCGCCAGCAGTGAGTCGAACAGCGGGGGAGGCGGGGAGCTGTTTTTT. The V call is TRBV10-1, the J call TRBJ2-2; 8 positions agree with TRBD2. Per the germline V gene, CDR1 is WNHNN and CDR2 is SYGVQD (reference sequence). V shed 0 bases, J shed 7 bases, and the junction held 7 bases outside the gene matches. This CDR3 is 16 amino acids long.

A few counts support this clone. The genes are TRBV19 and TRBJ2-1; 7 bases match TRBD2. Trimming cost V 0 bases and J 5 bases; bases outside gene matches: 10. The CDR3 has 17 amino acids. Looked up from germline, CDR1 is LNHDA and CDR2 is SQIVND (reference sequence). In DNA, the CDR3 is TGTGCCAGTAGTATAGATCTGTCTAGCGGCACAAACAATGAGCAGTTCTTC. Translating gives CASSIDLSSGTNNEQFF.

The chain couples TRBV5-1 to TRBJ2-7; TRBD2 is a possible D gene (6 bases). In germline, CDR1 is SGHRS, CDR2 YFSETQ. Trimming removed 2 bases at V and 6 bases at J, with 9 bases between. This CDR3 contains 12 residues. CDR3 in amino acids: CASSLGEVEQYF. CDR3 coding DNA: TGCGCCAGCAGCTTAGGGGAGGTCGAGCAGTACTTC.

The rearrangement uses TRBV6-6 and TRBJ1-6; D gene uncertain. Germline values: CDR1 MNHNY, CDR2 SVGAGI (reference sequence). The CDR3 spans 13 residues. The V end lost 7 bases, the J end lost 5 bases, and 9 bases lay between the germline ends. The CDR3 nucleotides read TGTGCCAGCATGGGCAGACATAATTCACCCCTCCACTTT. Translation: CASMGRHNSPLHF.

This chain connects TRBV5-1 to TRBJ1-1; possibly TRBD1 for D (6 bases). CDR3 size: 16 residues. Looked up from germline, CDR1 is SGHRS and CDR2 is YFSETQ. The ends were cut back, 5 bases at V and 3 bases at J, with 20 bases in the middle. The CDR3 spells CASSPGGGGRYTEAFF. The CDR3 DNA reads TGCGCCAGCAGTCCGGGGGGAGGGGGGAGGTACACTGAAGCTTTCTTT.

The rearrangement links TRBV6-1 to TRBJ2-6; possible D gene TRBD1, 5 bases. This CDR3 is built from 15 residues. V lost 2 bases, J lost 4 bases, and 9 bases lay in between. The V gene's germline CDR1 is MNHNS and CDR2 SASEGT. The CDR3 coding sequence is TGTGCCAGCAGTGAATTCAGGGCGGGGGCCAACGTCCTGACTTTC. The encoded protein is CASSEFRAGANVLTF.

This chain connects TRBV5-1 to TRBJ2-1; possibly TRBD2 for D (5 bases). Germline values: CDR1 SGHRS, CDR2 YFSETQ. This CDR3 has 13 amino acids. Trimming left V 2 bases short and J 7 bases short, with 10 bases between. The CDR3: CASSFGWENEQFF. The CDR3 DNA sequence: TGCGCCAGCAGCTTTGGGTGGGAGAATGAGCAGTTCTTC.

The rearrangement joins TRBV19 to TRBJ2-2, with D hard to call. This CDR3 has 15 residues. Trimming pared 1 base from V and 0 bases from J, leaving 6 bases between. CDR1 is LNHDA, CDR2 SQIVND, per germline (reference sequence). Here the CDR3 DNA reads TGTGCCAGTAGTATAGCAGGCTCGAACACCGGGGAGCTGTTTTTT. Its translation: CASSIAGSNTGELFF.

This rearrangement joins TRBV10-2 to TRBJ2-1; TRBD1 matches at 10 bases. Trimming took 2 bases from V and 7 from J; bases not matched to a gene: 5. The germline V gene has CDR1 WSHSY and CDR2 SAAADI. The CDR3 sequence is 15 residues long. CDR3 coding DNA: TGCGCCAGCAGTGAGGTGGGGACAGGGGATAATGAGCAGTTCTTC. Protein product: CASSEVGTGDNEQFF.

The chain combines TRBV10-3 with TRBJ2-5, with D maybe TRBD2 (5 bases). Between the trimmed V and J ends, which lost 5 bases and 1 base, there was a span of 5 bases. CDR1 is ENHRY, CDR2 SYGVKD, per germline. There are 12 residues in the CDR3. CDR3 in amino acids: CAISTSQETQYF. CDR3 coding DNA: TGTGCCATCAGTACTAGCCAAGAGACCCAGTACTTC.

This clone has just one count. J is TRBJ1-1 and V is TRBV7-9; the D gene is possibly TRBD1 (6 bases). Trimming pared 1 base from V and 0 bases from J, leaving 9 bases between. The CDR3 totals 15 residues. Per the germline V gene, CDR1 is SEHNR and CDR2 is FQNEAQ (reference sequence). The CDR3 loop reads CASSLGGPMNTEAFF. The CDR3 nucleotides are TGTGCCAGCAGCTTAGGGGGGCCAATGAACACTGAAGCTTTCTTT.

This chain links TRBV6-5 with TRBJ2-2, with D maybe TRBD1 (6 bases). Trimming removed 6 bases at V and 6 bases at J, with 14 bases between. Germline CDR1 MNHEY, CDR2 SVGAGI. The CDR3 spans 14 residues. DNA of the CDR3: TGTGCCAGCAGGGATAACAGGGTCTCCGGGGAGCTGTTTTTT. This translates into CASRDNRVSGELFF.

CDR3: CASGGDYGYTF. In DNA, the CDR3 is TGTGCCTCAGGGGGCGACTATGGCTACACCTTC. The V call is TRBV30, the J call TRBJ1-2, with 8 nucleotides matching TRBD1. V was clipped by 7 bases and J by 3 bases; unmatched bases: 1. From germline, CDR1 is GTSNPN and CDR2 SVGIG (reference sequence). This CDR3 comprises 11 residues.

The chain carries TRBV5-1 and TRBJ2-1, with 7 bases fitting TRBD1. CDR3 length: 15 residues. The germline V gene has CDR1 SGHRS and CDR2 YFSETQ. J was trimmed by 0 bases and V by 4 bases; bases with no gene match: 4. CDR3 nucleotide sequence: TGCGCCAGCAGCCCACAGGGGAGCTCCTACAATGAGCAGTTCTTC. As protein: CASSPQGSSYNEQFF.

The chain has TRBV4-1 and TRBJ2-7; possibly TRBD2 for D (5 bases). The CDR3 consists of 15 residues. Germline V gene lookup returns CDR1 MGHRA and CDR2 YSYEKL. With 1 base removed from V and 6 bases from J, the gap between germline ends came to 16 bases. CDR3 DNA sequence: TGCGCCAGCAGCCAAGGTGACGCGGGCTGGGGCGAGCAGTACTTC. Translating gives CASSQGDAGWGEQYF.

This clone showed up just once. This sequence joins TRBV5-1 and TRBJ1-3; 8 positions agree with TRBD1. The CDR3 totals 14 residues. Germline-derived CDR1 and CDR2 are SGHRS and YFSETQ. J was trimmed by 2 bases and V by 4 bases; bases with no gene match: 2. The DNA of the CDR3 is TGCGCCAGCAGCCAACAGGGGGCTGGAAACACCATATATTTT. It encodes CASSQQGAGNTIYF.